A selection of T cell receptor beta chains follows, all from one sample in a study of T cells in Graves' hyperthyroidism and ophthalmopathy. TCRdb redid the calling of the multiplex PCR reads with MiXCR, one entry per CDR3 protein. The data hold approximately 530,000 distinct CDR3 sequences, with around 17% observed a single time. The specimen was blood. The source is a woman aged 18 to 35 with Graves' hyperthyroidism. The CDR3 runs from the conserved cysteine through the conserved F or W. The D gene is left open where the match is weak. Part of the rows lack a size; the others show once, few, many or a class for expanded clones.

d_gene,abundance,v_gene,j_gene,CDR3nt,CDR3aa
-,-,TRBV14,TRBJ2-1,TGTGCCAGCAGCCCCCGAGCCCGACTAGGGTACAATGAGCAGTTCTTC,CASSPRARLGYNEQFF
-,few,TRBV5-6,TRBJ2-1,TGTGCCAGCGAGGGGCTTTCGGAGCAGTTCTTC,CASEGLSEQFF
TRBD2,-,TRBV12-3/TRBV12-4,TRBJ2-3,TGTGCCAGCAGCTCCCCCGAGGGCGGGGGTAGCACAGATACGCAGTATTTT,CASSSPEGGGSTDTQYF
TRBD2,few,TRBV4-1,TRBJ2-1,TGCGCCAGCAGCCAAAGTGCGGCAACTAGCGGTTACAATGAGCAGTTCTTC,CASSQSAATSGYNEQFF
-,many,TRBV12-3/TRBV12-4,TRBJ2-7,TGTGCCAGCAGTCGACCCCCGACACCTTTAAGTAACTACTACGAGCAGTACTTC,CASSRPPTPLSNYYEQYF
-,many,TRBV7-9,TRBJ2-5,TGTGCCAGCAGCTTTAGACAAGAGACCCAGTACTTC,CASSFRQETQYF
-,many,TRBV18,TRBJ2-6,TGTGCCAGCTCACTGGCGTCTGGGGCCAACGTCCTGACTTTC,CASSLASGANVLTF
TRBD1,many,TRBV12-5,TRBJ1-6,TGTGCTAGTGGTTCTGTCCCGGGACAGCGTAATTCACCCCTCCACTTT,CASGSVPGQRNSPLHF
TRBD1,many,TRBV6-1,TRBJ1-2,TGTGCCAGCAGGACAGGGTCGAACTATGGCTACACCTTC,CASRTGSNYGYTF
TRBD1,-,TRBV6-2/TRBV6-3,TRBJ1-5,TGTGCCAGCAGTAAAGACAGGGCCCCTCAGCCCCAGCATTTT,CASSKDRAPQPQHF
-,-,TRBV27,TRBJ2-4,TGTGCCAGCAGTTTGGGCGGGACTTTAAAAAACATTCAGTACTTC,CASSLGGTLKNIQYF
TRBD2,-,TRBV7-9,TRBJ2-7,TGTGCCAGCAGCTTAACTAGCGGGACCGTCTACGAGCAGTACTTC,CASSLTSGTVYEQYF
-,many,TRBV24-1,TRBJ2-5,TGTGCCACCAGTGATTTGAGGGTGGAGACCCAGTACTTC,CATSDLRVETQYF
TRBD1,-,TRBV30,TRBJ2-7,TGTGCCTGGAGTGGCAGGGGGTCGGGCGAGCAGTACTTC,CAWSGRGSGEQYF
TRBD1,many,TRBV11-2,TRBJ1-6,TGTGCCAGCAGCTTCTTTGGACAGGGGACTTCACCCCTCCACTTT,CASSFFGQGTSPLHF
-,many,TRBV20-1,TRBJ1-1,TGCAGTGCTGGGCCCAGGGCCCCTGAAGCTTTCTTT,CSAGPRAPEAFF
TRBD1,many,TRBV5-5,TRBJ2-5,TGTGCCAGCAGCTTCTCCATCGGGCAGGGGGCATCAGAGACCCAGTACTTC,CASSFSIGQGASETQYF
-,many,TRBV6-1,TRBJ2-1,TGTGCCAGCAGGCACCCCGGGGAGGCAGGTGCGGGGTTCTTC,CASRHPGEAGAGFF
-,-,TRBV14,TRBJ1-2,TGTGCCAGCAGCCAAGATAGGCGTGGCTACACCTTC,CASSQDRRGYTF
-,-,TRBV2,TRBJ2-1,TGTGCCAGCGGGAGTGGCTACAATGAGCAGTTCTTC,CASGSGYNEQFF
-,many,TRBV7-2,TRBJ2-5,TGTGCCAGCAGCTTGGGACTCGCCCAAAAAGAGACCCAGTACTTC,CASSLGLAQKETQYF
-,-,TRBV18,TRBJ1-1,TGTGCCAGCTCCCCTAGAGGGTATGGGGACACTGAAGCTTTCTTT,CASSPRGYGDTEAFF
TRBD2,many,TRBV13,TRBJ2-1,TGTGCCAGCAGCTCCCCTTTTAGACTAGCGGAAACACACAATGAGCAGTTCTTC,CASSSPFRLAETHNEQFF
-,many,TRBV7-9,TRBJ2-7,TGTGCCAGCAGCTTAGAGGGACACCCGAGCTCCTACGAGCAGTACTTC,CASSLEGHPSSYEQYF